This paragraph reports one T cell receptor (beta chain). TCRdb's copy holds only in-frame clones and misses some; the assay was immunoSEQ multiplex PCR. This table holds tens of thousands of clones, 90% found once. The data are from a study of blood T cell repertoires in COVID-19. Between the trimmed V and J ends, which lost 5 bases and 4 bases, there was a span of 14 bases. The germline V gene encodes CDR1 MGHRA and CDR2 YSYEKL. The CDR3 is 15 amino acids. The V and J genes are TRBV4-1 and TRBJ2-2, with TRBD2 as a possible D gene (6 bases). The sample taken for sequencing was peripheral blood. This TCR derives from a man aged 18 to 29 with COVID-19, enrolled during active disease. CDR3 nucleotide sequence: TGCGCCAGCAGCGGGGAGGCTGCGGGCACCGGGGAGCTGTTTTTT. Protein product: CASSGEAAGTGELFF.